One and the same sample provided the 15 T cell receptor beta chains below, sequenced in a study of OX40 agonist ivuxolimab in advanced cancers. Assay used: immunoSEQ multiplex PCR; TCRdb lists only in-frame clones, some missing. The table lists 55,000 to 80,000 clones, about 88% of them singletons. The input for sequencing was CD4+ or CD8+ T cells sorted from blood, taken in a trial of the OX40 agonist ivuxolimab. These receptors were taken from an adult with an advanced solid tumor such as melanoma, head and neck, liver or kidney cancer.

This chain uses TRBV2 with TRBJ2-3; 11 nucleotides line up with TRBD2. Germline V CDR1 and CDR2: SNHLY, FYNNEI. The trim removed 0 bases at V and 0 bases at J, leaving 2 bases unmatched. The CDR3 is made up of 17 amino acids. Written as DNA, the CDR3 is TGTGCCAGCAGTGAAGCCCGGACTAGCGGGAGCACAGATACGCAGTATTTT. This sequence encodes CASSEARTSGSTDTQYF. Looking up the rest from reference TRBV2 and TRBJ2-3 gives the full variable domain: EPEVTQTPSHQVTQMGQEVILRCVPISNHLYFYWYRQILGQKVEFLVSFYNNEISEKSEIFDDQFSVERPDGSNFTLKIRSTKLEDSAMYFCASSEARTSGSTDTQYFGPGTRLTVL.

This chain connects TRBV2 to TRBJ2-6; D remains unclear. The CDR3 has 15 residues. Germline V gene data show CDR1 as SNHLY and CDR2 as FYNNEI. Between the trimmed V and J ends, which lost 2 bases and 2 bases, there was a span of 7 bases. CDR3 residues: CASSEFQAGANVLTF. CDR3 sequence (DNA): TGTGCCAGCAGTGAATTTCAAGCTGGGGCCAACGTCCTGACTTTC.

The chain carries TRBV28 and TRBJ2-3; D is unclear. V dropped 3 bases and J dropped 2 bases, with 15 bases sitting between them. The CDR3 spans 16 residues. CDR1 is MDHEN and CDR2 is SYDVKM in the germline V gene. CDR3 nucleotides: TGTGCCAGCAGTTTTTTTAGTCGAGGTTCCACAGATACGCAGTATTTT. Encoded protein: CASSFFSRGSTDTQYF.

The chain combines TRBV11-2 with TRBJ1-4; weak D call: TRBD1 (6 bases). The CDR3 spans 14 residues. The V gene's germline CDR1 is SGHAT and CDR2 FQNNGV. The V end lost 1 base, the J end lost 7 bases, and 10 bases lay between the germline ends. CDR3 in DNA: TGTGCCAGCAGCTTAGGGGGGGGCGGTGAAAAACTGTTTTTT. This sequence encodes CASSLGGGGEKLFF.

The chain links TRBV2 to TRBJ2-5; TRBD2 matches 7 bases. Germline V gene lookup returns CDR1 SNHLY and CDR2 FYNNEI. With V trimmed by 8 bases and J by 7 bases, 4 bases remained unmatched. The CDR3 runs to 11 residues. CDR3 in amino acids: CASGGEGTQYF. The CDR3 DNA follows: TGTGCCAGCGGGGGGGAGGGGACCCAGTACTTC.

The chain carries TRBV9 and TRBJ2-2, with D unresolved. Germline V gene lookup returns CDR1 SGDLS and CDR2 YYNGEE. Between the trimmed V and J ends, which lost 4 bases and 8 bases, there was a span of 9 bases. This CDR3 region has 12 residues. The DNA of the CDR3 is TGTGCCAGCAGCTCCTCCCTAGGGGAGCTGTTTTTT. Translated, it gives CASSSSLGELFF.

V usage is TRBV5-1 and J usage is TRBJ2-3, with 7 bases matching TRBD2. V lost 2 bases to trimming and J lost 1 base; unmatched junction nucleotides: 4. The CDR3 consists of 15 residues. The germline V gene has CDR1 SGHRS and CDR2 YFSETQ. The CDR3 reads CASSFKRGGTDTQYF. CDR3 nucleotides: TGCGCCAGCAGCTTCAAACGGGGGGGCACAGATACGCAGTATTTT.

V is TRBV4-2 and J is TRBJ2-1; 12 nucleotides align to TRBD2. The ends lost 3 bases at V and 3 bases at J; junction bases unmatched: 3. Looked up from germline, CDR1 is LGHNA and CDR2 is YNFKEQ. The CDR3 spans 16 residues. The CDR3 coding sequence is TGTGCCAGCAGCCACCCGACTAGCGGGAGCTACAATGAGCAGTTCTTC. It specifies CASSHPTSGSYNEQFF.

V usage is TRBV7-2 and J usage is TRBJ2-1; weak D call: TRBD2 (6 bases). This CDR3 contains 15 residues. The V gene lost 5 bases and the J gene lost 5 bases, with 16 bases spanning the gap. Per germline, CDR1 SGHTA and CDR2 FQGNSA. The chain's CDR3 is CASSRGLPPNNEQFF. In DNA, the CDR3 is TGTGCCAGCAGCCGGGGACTTCCCCCGAACAATGAGCAGTTCTTC.

The chain links TRBV5-1 to TRBJ1-4; maybe TRBD1 (6 bases). This CDR3 is built from 14 residues. V was cut by 4 bases and J by 8 bases, with 15 bases left in between. Germline V CDR1 and CDR2: SGHRS, YFSETQ. The CDR3 region is CASSRGQRGEKLFF. Here the CDR3 DNA reads TGCGCCAGCAGCAGAGGACAGAGGGGAGAAAAACTGTTTTTT.

V usage is TRBV6-1 and J usage is TRBJ1-5; D not certain. Germline V lookup: CDR1 MNHNS, CDR2 SASEGT. CDR3 length equals 14 residues. The ends were cut back, 5 bases at V and 3 bases at J, with 11 bases in the middle. The CDR3 reads CASSFWGYNQPQHF. The CDR3 bases are TGTGCCAGCAGTTTTTGGGGTTACAATCAGCCCCAGCATTTT.

This sequence joins TRBV11-3 and TRBJ2-3, with D tentatively TRBD2 (5 bases). CDR3 length: 12 residues. Germline lookup yields CDR1 SGHNT and CDR2 YENEEA. V shed 5 bases and J shed 8 bases, with 11 bases lying between them. In nucleotides, the CDR3 is TGTGCCAGCAGCGGCAGAGGGAGTACGCAGTATTTT. Translating gives CASSGRGSTQYF.

The chain recombines TRBV5-1 with TRBJ2-3, with D perhaps assigned TRBD1 or TRBD2 (5 bases each). The CDR3 is 15 residues long. Trimming left V 4 bases short and J 0 bases short, with 12 bases between. The germline gives CDR1 SGHRS, CDR2 YFSETQ. The CDR3 region is CASSPGTASTDTQYF. The DNA for the CDR3 is TGCGCCAGCAGCCCCGGGACGGCTAGCACAGATACGCAGTATTTT.

This clone was picked up a small number of times. This chain links TRBV7-3 with TRBJ2-3; D is uncertain. Germline V gene lookup returns CDR1 SGHTA and CDR2 FQGTGA. There are 14 residues in the CDR3. The V end was cut by 1 base, the J end by 2 bases, with 7 bases between. The CDR3 sequence is CASSLSGDTDTQYF. CDR3 in DNA: TGTGCCAGCAGCTTAAGTGGCGACACAGATACGCAGTATTTT.

For this clone: This sample includes further DNA sequences coding for the same CDR3. The CDR3 bases are TGCGCCAGCAGCTTGGCGGCGGGGGGCACTGAAGCTTTCTTT. This encodes CASSLAAGGTEAFF. The chain joins TRBV5-1 to TRBJ1-1, with D possibly being TRBD1 (5 bases). V was clipped by 0 bases and J by 4 bases, with 10 bases between them. The CDR3 extends over 14 amino acids. Germline CDR1 reads SGHRS; CDR2 reads YFSETQ.